This T cell receptor (beta chain) was profiled in a study of blood T cell repertoires in COVID-19. On the study more broadly: Researchers got acute and convalescent COVID-19 samples from the United States, Italy and Spain. T cells, B-cell-depleted T cells, or PBMCs provided the cDNA or gDNA that served as material.

Assay used: immunoSEQ multiplex PCR; TCRdb lists only in-frame clones, some missing. Counted here are under 400,000 clones, 90% occurring once; the ten biggest clones make up 6.5% to 7%. This clone occurred a few times. The clonotype was recovered from a man younger than 30 with active or convalescent COVID-19. The sequencing input was peripheral blood.

CDR3 nucleotides: TGTGCCAGCAGCAAAGAGACAAGCTCCTATAATTCACCCCTCCACTTT. It translates to CASSKETSSYNSPLHF. The chain has TRBV7-2 and TRBJ1-6, with no clear D. Per germline, CDR1 SGHTA and CDR2 FQGNSA. V was shortened by 5 bases and J by 0 bases, with 11 bases between the two germline ends. The CDR3 has 16 residues.